This T cell receptor (beta chain) is from a study of T cells after yellow fever vaccination. TCRdb analysed the 5' RACE reads with MiXCR anew, one entry per CDR3 protein. The sample has around 500,000 distinct CDR3 sequences; about a fifth are singletons. V lost 2 bases and J lost 3, with 27 bases in between. CDR3 length equals 19 residues. The germline V gene encodes CDR1 SGHDT and CDR2 YYEEEE. The specimen was PBMCs, collected approximately 20 days after the first yellow fever vaccination. The origin of this receptor is a man in his late teens or twenties who received the YFV17D yellow fever vaccine. V is TRBV5-6 and J is TRBJ2-7, with D perhaps TRBD1 (6 bases). Here the CDR3 reads CASSFLDPPTGFIRYEQYF. The DNA for the CDR3 is TGTGCCAGCAGCTTCCTCGATCCCCCAACAGGGTTTATCCGCTACGAGCAGTACTTC.